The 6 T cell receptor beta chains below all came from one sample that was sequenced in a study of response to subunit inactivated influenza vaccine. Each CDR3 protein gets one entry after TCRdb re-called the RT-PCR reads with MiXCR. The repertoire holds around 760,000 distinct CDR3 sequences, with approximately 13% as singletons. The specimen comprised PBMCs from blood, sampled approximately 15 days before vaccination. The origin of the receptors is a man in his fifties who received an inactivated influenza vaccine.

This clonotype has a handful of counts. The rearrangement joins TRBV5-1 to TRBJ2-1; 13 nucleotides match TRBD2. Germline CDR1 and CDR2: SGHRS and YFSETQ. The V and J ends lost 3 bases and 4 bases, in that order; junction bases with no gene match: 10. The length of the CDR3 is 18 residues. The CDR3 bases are TGCGCCAGCAGCTGGGAGCCGGGACTAGCGGGACTTTACAATGAGCAGTTCTTC. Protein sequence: CASSWEPGLAGLYNEQFF. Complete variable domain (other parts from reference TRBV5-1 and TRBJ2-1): KAGVTQTPRYLIKTRGQQVTLSCSPISGHRSVSWYQQTPGQGLQFLFEYFSETQRNKGNFPGRFSGRQFSNSRSEMNVSTLELGDSALYLCASSWEPGLAGLYNEQFFGPGTRLTVL.

CDR3 in amino acids: CATNRGQGERETQYF. DNA for the CDR3: TGTGCCACAAACCGCGGACAGGGGGAACGTGAGACCCAGTACTTC. This chain joins TRBV10-3 and TRBJ2-5, with 10 bases lining up with TRBD1. J lost 5 bases, V lost 10 bases, and 13 bases had no gene match. Germline V gene sequence: CDR1 ENHRY, CDR2 SYGVKD. This CDR3 has 15 residues.

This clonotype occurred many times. DNA of the CDR3: TGTGCCATCAGTGAGTCTCCAGGAGAGACCCAGTACTTC. This translates into CAISESPGETQYF. This rearrangement joins TRBV10-3 to TRBJ2-5; no clear D. This CDR3 contains 13 residues. V was trimmed by 0 bases and J by 4 bases, leaving 6 bases between them. CDR1 is ENHRY and CDR2 is SYGVKD in the germline V gene.

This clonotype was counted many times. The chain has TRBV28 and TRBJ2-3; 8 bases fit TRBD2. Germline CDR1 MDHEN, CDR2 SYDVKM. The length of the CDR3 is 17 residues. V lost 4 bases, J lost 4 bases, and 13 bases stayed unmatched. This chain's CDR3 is CASSSPLAVIRPDTQYF. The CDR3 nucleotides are TGTGCCAGCAGTTCACCACTAGCGGTGATAAGGCCAGATACGCAGTATTTT.

CDR3 protein: CASSDHPGDTQYF. CDR3 nucleotide sequence: TGTGCCAGCAGTGACCACCCGGGGGATACGCAGTATTTT. This sequence joins TRBV6-4 and TRBJ2-3; a weak D match, TRBD2 (5 bases). CDR3 length equals 13 residues. V lost 2 bases and J lost 6, with 9 bases in between. Looked up from germline, CDR1 is MRHNA and CDR2 is SNTAGT.

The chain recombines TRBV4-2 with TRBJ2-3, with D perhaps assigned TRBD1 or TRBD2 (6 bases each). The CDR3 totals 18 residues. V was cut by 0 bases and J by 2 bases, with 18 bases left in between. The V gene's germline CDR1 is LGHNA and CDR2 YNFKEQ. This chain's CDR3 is CASSQEGRRGQVTDTQYF. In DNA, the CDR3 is TGTGCCAGCAGCCAAGAAGGGCGGCGGGGACAAGTCACAGATACGCAGTATTTT.